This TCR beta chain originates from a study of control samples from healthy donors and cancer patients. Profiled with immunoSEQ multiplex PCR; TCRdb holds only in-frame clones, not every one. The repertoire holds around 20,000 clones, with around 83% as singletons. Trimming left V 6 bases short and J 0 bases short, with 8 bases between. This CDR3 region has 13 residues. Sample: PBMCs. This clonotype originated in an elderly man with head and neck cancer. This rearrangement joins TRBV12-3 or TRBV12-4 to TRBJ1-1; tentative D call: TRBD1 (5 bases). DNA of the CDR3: TGTGCCAGCAGCCCGACAGTGAACACTGAAGCTTTCTTT. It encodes CASSPTVNTEAFF.